This T cell receptor beta chain was identified during a study of blood T cell repertoires in COVID-19. Across the study: Sites across the United States, Italy and Spain contributed samples from acute and convalescent COVID-19. The cDNA or gDNA used as material had been derived from T cells, B-cell-depleted T cells, or PBMCs.

In the source study's methods: Amplification of reference gene primers was used by the study to estimate nucleated cell counts. The method was immunoSEQ multiplex PCR; TCRdb's version includes in-frame clones alone and lacks a portion of them. The DNA was the basis for D and trimming; V, J and clone size are from that table. The sample has about 180,000 clones, about 90% seen once. Per germline, CDR1 SGHNT and CDR2 YYREEE (reference sequence). V was shortened by 5 bases and J by 4 bases, with 17 bases between the two germline ends. The CDR3 loop spans 15 amino acids. The sequence came from a man aged 65 to 85 with active or convalescent COVID-19. V usage is TRBV5-4 and J usage is TRBJ2-3; a weak D match, TRBD2 (7 bases). The sequencing sample was made of peripheral blood. CDR3 bases: TGTGCCAGCAGTTGGGAAAGGGGGGGGGCAGATACGCAGTATTTT. This codes for CASSWERGGADTQYF.